Listed here is a single TCR beta chain. Its antigen is undetermined. This sample is part of a study of regulatory T cells. Germline-derived CDR1 and CDR2 are MDHEN and SYDVKM. Unmatched junction bases numbered 10, after V lost 8 bases and J lost 4 bases. CDR3 length: 15 residues. CD4+ T cells were divided by sorting: CD25-high CD127-low Tregs, CD25-low CD127-high conventional cells. The PCR used 52 TRBV and 13 TRBJ primers. The data were produced by immunoSEQ multiplex PCR, yet TCRdb's version contains in-frame clones alone and is incomplete. The repertoire holds tens of thousands of clones, with around nine tenths as singletons. Overall study results and limits: Regulatory T cells showed the strongest V-J pair restriction and V/J gene skewing among patient repertoires. In CD3G-deficient patients, conventional CD4+ T cells were enriched for hydrophobic CDR3 residues at positions 6 and 7.

The TCR originated in a child under 18 with CD3G deficiency. What was sequenced was conventional CD4+ T cells sorted from blood. The chain uses TRBV28 and TRBJ2-2; 7 nucleotides align to TRBD2. The CDR3 spells CASGQAGSSTGELFF. Here the CDR3 DNA reads TGTGCCAGCGGACAAGCGGGGTCGAGCACCGGGGAGCTGTTTTTT.